This TCR beta chain was obtained from a study of molecular identifiers for immune sequencing clone quantification (dated by TCRdb to 2017 to 2018). Study-level background: For a replicate experiment, the RNA from either approximately 20,000 or 100,000 naive CD8 T cells was divided into five aliquots, and four of those aliquots went on to sequencing. This methods study used CD8 T cells to benchmark TCR RNA copy counting and molecular-identifier clustering-based TCR repertoire sequencing (MIDCIRS).

Taken from the germline V gene (reference sequence), the CDR1 and CDR2 loops are MNHEY and SMNVEV. Inclusive of the bounding cysteine and phenylalanine, the CDR3 is 18 residues long. The read is trimmed to its CDR3 DNA, 54 bases read in frame from base 1. The junction shows trimming of 7 bases on V and 5 bases on J, and the gene matches do not reach 20 bases of it. The paper's findings and limits, for the study overall: Spiked-in Jurkat TCR RNA equivalent to a single cell was reported to be detectable even among approximately 900,000 naive CD8 T cells. The naive libraries included spiked-in Jurkat TCR RNA (about ten copies' worth), and this Jurkat TCR RNA is not part of the donor repertoire. The sizes of highly expanded clones could end up underestimated when identical TCR molecules share a barcode. When barcode sub-clustering was left out, chimeric consensus sequences inflated TCR diversity, with chimeras reaching as high as 47%. In CMV-specific effector cells, clones with more than 20 RNA copies contained over 99% of molecules, whereas in naive cells such clones contained under 1% of molecules. Modeling indicated about 3.1 TCR RNA copies recovered per cell, compared with around 9.8 by digital PCR, which implies a capture efficiency of approximately 30%.

Libraries of naive CD8 T cells were built from anywhere between roughly 17,000 and 1,100,000 sorted cells, with 10%, 30% or 50% of the purified RNA used. Naive CD8 T cells were FACS-sorted as CD8+CD4-CCR7+CD45RA+ on a BD FACSAria II into RLT Plus buffer. Detection sensitivity was tested by spiking Jurkat RNA equal to roughly 9 TCR copies' worth into samples containing roughly 19,000-1,000,000 naive CD8 T cells. CD8 T cells were enriched with RosetteSep CD8+ T Cell Enrichment Cocktail and Ficoll-Paque, followed by ACK red cell lysis. The library was obtained by PCR. Sequencing was carried out with an Illumina HiSeq 4000. Preparation of bulk TCR libraries followed a previously described approach, with the TCR primers listed in Table S5. Total RNA was purified with the Qiagen AllPrep DNA/RNA kit. Before any analysis, reads coming from multiple sequencing runs of the same library were combined into one pool. The source study handled its data this way. Only reads with exact TCR constant sequence were kept, trimmed to 150 nt, and grouped by their 12-nt molecular barcodes. Reads in each barcode group were sub-clustered using a 15% Levenshtein threshold, and a quality-weighted consensus sequence was built for each RNA molecule. Non-functional sequences were excluded, and lower-count sequences lying one edit away from another sequence were also excluded. Based on a fit of two negative binomial distributions, barcode sub-clusters having less than 20% of the maximum read count were discarded. The public reads were quality trimmed at Q25 with fastp and then assembled into clones with MiXCR by TCRdb, keeping productive beta chains. Each CDR3 protein gets just one entry, which takes the most common genes and DNA from the rows behind it. It is TCRdb's table, rather than the study itself, that gives the V and J calls and clone size. The sample includes just under 650,000 distinct CDR3 sequences, with 20% observed a single time. The ten biggest clones cover roughly 0.85% of the sample.

To note about this clonotype: Its binding antigen is unknown. Qualities for individual bases were not recorded, and no much larger clone is one base off.

Specimen: naive CD8+ T cells from blood, with Jurkat cell RNA spiked in. Explained via the paper, the cell subset or site label denotes: FACS-sorted CD8+CD4-CCR7+CD45RA+ naive T cells. The chain employs TRBV27 and TRBJ2-7, and TRBD2 matches 10 of the central bases. The receptor was derived from a human donor in good health. Some libraries in this study had Jurkat cell RNA spiked in. The DNA sequence is as follows: TGTGCCAGCACCTCCCTATTCGGGCTAGCGGGAGTGGTCCACGAGCAGTACTTC. Its translation is CASTSLFGLAGVVHEQYF.